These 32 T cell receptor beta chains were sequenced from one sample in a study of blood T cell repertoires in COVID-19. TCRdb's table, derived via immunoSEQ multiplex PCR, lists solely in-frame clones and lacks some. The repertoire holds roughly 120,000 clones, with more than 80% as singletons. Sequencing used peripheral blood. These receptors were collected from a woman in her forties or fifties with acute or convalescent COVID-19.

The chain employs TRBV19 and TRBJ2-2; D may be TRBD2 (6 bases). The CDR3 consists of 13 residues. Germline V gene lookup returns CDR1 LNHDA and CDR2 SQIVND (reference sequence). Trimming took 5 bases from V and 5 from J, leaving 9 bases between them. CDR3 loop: CASSLGGTGELFF. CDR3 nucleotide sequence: TGTGCCAGTAGTTTGGGGGGTACCGGGGAGCTGTTTTTT.

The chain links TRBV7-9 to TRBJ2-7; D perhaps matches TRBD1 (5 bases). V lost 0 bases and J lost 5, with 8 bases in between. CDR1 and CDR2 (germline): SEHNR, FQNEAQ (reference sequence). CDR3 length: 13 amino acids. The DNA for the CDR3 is TGTGCCAGCAGCTTAGCGAAAGGGGACGAGCAGTACTTC. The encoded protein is CASSLAKGDEQYF.

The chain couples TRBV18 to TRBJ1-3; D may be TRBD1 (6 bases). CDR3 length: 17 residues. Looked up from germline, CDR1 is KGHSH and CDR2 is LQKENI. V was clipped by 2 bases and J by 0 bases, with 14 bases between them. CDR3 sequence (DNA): TGTGCCAGCTCACCATCAACAGGGCCCAACTCTGGAAACACCATATATTTT. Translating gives CASSPSTGPNSGNTIYF.

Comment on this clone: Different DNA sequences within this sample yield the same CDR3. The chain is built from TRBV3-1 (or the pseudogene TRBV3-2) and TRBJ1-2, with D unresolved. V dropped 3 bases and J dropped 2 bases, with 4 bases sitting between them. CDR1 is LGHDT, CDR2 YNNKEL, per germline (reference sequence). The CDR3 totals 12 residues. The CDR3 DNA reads TGTGCCAGCAGCCAGTCAAACTATGGCTACACCTTC. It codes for CASSQSNYGYTF.

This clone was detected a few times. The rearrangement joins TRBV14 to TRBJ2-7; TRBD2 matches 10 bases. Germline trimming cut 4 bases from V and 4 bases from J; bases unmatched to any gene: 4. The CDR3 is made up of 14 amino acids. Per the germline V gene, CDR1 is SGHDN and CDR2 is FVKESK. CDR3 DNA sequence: TGTGCCAGCAGCCCGGCTAGCGGGAGTTACGAGCAGTACTTC. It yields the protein CASSPASGSYEQYF.

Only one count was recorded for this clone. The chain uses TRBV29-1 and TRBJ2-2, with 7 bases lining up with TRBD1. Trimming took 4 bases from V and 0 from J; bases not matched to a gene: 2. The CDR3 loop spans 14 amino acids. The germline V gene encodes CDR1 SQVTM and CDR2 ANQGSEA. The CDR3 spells CSVGQGANTGELFF. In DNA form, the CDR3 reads TGCAGCGTTGGCCAGGGGGCGAACACCGGGGAGCTGTTTTTT.

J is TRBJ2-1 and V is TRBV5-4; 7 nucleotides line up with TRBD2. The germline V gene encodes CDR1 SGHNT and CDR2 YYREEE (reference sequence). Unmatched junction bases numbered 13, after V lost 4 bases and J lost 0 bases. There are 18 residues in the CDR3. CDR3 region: CASSTSPFLADSYNEQFF. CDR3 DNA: TGTGCCAGCAGCACCTCCCCATTCCTAGCGGACTCCTACAATGAGCAGTTCTTC.

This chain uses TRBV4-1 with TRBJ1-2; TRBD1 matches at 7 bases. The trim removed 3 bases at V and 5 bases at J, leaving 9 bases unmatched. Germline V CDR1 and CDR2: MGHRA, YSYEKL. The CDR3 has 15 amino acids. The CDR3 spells CASSHHQQGDYGYTF. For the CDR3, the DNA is TGCGCCAGCAGCCATCACCAGCAGGGGGATTATGGCTACACCTTC.

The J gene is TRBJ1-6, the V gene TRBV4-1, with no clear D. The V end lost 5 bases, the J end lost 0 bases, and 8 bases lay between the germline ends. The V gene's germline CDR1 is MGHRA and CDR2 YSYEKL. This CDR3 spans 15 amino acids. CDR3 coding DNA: TGCGCCAGCAGCAGAGAGAGCTCCTATAATTCACCCCTCCACTTT. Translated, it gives CASSRESSYNSPLHF.

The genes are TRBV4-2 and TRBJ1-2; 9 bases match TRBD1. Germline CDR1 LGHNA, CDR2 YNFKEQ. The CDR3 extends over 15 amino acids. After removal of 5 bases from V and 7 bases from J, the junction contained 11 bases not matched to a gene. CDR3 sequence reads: CASSSFRQGVTGYTF. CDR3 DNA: TGTGCCAGCAGCTCCTTTCGACAGGGGGTAACTGGCTACACCTTC.

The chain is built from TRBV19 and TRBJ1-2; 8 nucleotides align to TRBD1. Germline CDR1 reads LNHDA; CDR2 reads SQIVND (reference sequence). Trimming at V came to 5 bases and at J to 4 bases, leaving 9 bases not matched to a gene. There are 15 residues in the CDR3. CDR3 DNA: TGTGCCAGTAGTGCTGACAGGGGAAGAATCTATGGCTACACCTTC. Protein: CASSADRGRIYGYTF.

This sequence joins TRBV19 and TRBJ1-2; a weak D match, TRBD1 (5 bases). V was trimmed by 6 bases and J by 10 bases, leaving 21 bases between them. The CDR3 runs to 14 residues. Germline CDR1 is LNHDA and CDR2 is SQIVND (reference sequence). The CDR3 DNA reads TGTGCCAGTAGGAATTCGGGGGTCCGCCAACTCTACACCTTC. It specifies CASRNSGVRQLYTF.

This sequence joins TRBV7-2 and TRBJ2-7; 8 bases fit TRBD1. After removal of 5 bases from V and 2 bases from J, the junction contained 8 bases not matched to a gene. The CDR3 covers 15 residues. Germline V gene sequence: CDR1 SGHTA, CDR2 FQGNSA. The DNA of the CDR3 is TGTGCCAGCAGCCTGGACAGGGTATACCCCTACGAGCAGTACTTC. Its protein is CASSLDRVYPYEQYF.

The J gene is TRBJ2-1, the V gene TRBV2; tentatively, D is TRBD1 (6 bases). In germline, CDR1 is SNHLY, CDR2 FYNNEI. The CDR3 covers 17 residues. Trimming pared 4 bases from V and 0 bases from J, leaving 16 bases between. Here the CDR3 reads CASSAFGQSISYNEQFF. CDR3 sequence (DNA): TGTGCCAGCAGTGCCTTCGGACAGTCTATCTCCTACAATGAGCAGTTCTTC. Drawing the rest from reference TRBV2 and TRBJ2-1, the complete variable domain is EPEVTQTPSHQVTQMGQEVILRCVPISNHLYFYWYRQILGQKVEFLVSFYNNEISEKSEIFDDQFSVERPDGSNFTLKIRSTKLEDSAMYFCASSAFGQSISYNEQFFGPGTRLTVL.

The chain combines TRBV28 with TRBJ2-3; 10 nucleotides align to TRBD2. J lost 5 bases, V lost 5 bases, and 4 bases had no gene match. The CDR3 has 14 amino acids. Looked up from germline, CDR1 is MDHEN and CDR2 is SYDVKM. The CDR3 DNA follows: TGTGCCAGCAGTCCTCGGACTAGCGGAGATACGCAGTATTTT. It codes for CASSPRTSGDTQYF.

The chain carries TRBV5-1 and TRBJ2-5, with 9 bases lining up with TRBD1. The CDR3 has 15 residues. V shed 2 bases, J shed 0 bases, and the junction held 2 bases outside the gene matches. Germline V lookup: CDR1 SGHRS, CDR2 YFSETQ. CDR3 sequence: CASSLQGAHQETQYF. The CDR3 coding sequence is TGCGCCAGCAGCTTACAGGGGGCCCACCAAGAGACCCAGTACTTC.

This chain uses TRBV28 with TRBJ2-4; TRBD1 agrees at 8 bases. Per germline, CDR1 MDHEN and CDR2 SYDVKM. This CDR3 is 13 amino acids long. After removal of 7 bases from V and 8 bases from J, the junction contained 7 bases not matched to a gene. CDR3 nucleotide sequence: TGTGCCAGCAACCCGACAGGGGCCGACATTCAGTACTTC. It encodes CASNPTGADIQYF.

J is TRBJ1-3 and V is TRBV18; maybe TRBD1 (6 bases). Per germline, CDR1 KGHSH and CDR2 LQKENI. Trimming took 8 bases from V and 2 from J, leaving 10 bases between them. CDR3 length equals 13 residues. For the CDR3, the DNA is TGTGCCAGCCAGGGACAAACTGGAAACACCATATATTTT. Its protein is CASQGQTGNTIYF.

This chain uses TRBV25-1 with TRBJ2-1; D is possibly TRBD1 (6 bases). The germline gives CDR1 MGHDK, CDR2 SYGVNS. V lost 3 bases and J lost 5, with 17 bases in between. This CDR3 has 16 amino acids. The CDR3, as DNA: TGTGCCAGCAGTGACCCGGGCAGGGGAAGGGACAATGAGCAGTTCTTC. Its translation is CASSDPGRGRDNEQFF.

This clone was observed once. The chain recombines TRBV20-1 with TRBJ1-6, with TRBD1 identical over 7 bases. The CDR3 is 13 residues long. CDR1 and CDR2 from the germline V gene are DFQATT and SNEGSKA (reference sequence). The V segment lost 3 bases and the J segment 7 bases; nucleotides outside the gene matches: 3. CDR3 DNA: TGCAGTGCTAGTGGGACAGCGAATTCACCCCTCCACTTT. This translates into CSASGTANSPLHF.

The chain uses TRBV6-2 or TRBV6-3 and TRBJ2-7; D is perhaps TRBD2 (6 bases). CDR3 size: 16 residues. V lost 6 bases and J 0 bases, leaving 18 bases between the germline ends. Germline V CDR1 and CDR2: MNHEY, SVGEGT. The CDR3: CASSPSGGASSYEQYF. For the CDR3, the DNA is TGTGCCAGCAGCCCATCAGGCGGGGCGAGCTCCTACGAGCAGTACTTC.

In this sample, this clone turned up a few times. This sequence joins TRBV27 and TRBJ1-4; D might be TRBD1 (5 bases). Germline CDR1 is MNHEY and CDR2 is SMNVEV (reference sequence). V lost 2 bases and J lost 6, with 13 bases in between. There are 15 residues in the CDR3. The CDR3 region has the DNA TGTGCCAGCAGTTTAGAGGGTGGGGGGTATGAAAAACTGTTTTTT. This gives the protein CASSLEGGGYEKLFF.

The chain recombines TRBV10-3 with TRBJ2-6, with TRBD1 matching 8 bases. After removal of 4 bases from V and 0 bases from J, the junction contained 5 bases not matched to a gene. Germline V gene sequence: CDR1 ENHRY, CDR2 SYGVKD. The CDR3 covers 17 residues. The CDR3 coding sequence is TGTGCCATCAGTGGCGGGACAGGTTTCTCTGGGGCCAACGTCCTGACTTTC. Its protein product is CAISGGTGFSGANVLTF.

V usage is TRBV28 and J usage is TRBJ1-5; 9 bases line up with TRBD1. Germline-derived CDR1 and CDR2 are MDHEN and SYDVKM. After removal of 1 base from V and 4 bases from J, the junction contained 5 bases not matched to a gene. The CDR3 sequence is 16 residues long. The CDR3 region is CASSLLTGTGNQPQHF. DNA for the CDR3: TGTGCCAGCAGTTTATTGACCGGGACAGGGAATCAGCCCCAGCATTTT.

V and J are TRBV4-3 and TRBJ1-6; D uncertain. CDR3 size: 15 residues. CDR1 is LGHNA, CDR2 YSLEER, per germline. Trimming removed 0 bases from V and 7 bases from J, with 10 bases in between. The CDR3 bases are TGCGCCAGCAGCCAAGAGTCCAACTCCAATTCACCCCTCCACTTT. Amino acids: CASSQESNSNSPLHF.

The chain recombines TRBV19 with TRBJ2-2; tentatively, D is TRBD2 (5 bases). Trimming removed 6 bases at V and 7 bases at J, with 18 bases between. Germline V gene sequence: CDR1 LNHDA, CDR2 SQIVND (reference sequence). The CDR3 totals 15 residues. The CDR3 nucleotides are TGTGCCAGTAGCCCACTTCGGGGTCAGAACGGGGAGCTGTTTTTT. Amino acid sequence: CASSPLRGQNGELFF. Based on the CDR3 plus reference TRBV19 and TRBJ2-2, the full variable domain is DGGITQSPKYLFRKEGQNVTLSCEQNLNHDAMYWYRQDPGQGLRLIYYSQIVNDFQKGDIAEGYSVSREKKESFPLTVTSAQKNPTAFYLCASSPLRGQNGELFFGEGSRLTVL.

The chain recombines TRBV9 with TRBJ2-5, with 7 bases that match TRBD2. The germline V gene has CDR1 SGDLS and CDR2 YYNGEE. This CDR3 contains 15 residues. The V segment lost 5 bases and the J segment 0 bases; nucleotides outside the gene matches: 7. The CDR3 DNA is TGTGCCAGCAGTAATACCGGGACTAACCAAGAGACCCAGTACTTC. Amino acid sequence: CASSNTGTNQETQYF.

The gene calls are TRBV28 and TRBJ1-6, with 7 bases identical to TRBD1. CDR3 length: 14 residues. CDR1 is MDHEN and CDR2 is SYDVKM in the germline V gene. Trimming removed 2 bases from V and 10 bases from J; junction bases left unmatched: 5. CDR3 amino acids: CASSLRTGGSPLHF. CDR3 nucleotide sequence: TGTGCCAGCAGTTTACGGACAGGCGGCTCACCCCTCCACTTT.

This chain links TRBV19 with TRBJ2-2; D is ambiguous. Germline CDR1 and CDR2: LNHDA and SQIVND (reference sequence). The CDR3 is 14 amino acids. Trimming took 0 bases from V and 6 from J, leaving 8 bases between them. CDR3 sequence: CASSIDLGPGELFF. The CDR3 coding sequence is TGTGCCAGTAGTATAGATCTTGGGCCCGGGGAGCTGTTTTTT.

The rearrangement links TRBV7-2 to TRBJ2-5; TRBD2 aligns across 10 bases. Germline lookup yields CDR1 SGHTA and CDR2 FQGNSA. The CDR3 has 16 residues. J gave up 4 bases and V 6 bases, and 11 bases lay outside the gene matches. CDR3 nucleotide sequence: TGTGCCAGCAGATCCGGCCCAAGCGGGGGGGGAGAGACCCAGTACTTC. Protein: CASRSGPSGGGETQYF.

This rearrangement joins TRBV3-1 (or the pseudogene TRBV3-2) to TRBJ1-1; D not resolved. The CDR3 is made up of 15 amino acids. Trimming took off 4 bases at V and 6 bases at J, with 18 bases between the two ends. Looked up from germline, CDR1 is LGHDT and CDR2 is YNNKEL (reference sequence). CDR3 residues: CASSPLSASGAEAFF. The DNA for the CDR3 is TGTGCCAGCAGCCCATTATCTGCCAGCGGGGCTGAAGCTTTCTTT.

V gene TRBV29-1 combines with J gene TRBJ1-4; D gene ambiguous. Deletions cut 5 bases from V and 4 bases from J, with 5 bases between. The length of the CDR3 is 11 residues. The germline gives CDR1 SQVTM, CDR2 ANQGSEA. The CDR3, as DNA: TGCAGCGTTTTTATTAATGAAAAACTGTTTTTT. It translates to CSVFINEKLFF. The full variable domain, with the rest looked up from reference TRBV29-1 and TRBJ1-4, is SAVISQKPSRDICQRGTSLTIQCQVDSQVTMMFWYRQQPGQSLTLIATANQGSEATYESGFVIDKFPISRPNLTFSTLTVSNMSPEDSSIYLCSVFINEKLFFGSGTQLSVL.